This entry lists 8 T cell receptor beta chains sequenced from one sample in a study of cytomegalovirus exposure and HLA in healthy donors. The PCR had 60 Vbeta and 13 Jbeta primers. TCRdb's copy holds only in-frame clones and misses some; the assay was immunoSEQ multiplex PCR. The table lists about 130,000 clones, 70% to 80% of them singletons. The sequenced material came from PBMCs. The receptors stem from a woman aged 60-70 years in good health and CMV-seropositive.

This clone was seen only once. V gene TRBV6-5 combines with J gene TRBJ1-4; possibly TRBD1 for D (5 bases). The ends were cut back, 4 bases at V and 6 bases at J, with 12 bases in the middle. CDR1 is MNHEY, CDR2 SVGAGI, per germline. The CDR3 totals 14 residues. In nucleotides, the CDR3 is TGTGCCAGCAGTTTAGTCGGCAGGGATGAAAAACTGTTTTTT. This codes for CASSLVGRDEKLFF.

V is TRBV4-2 and J is TRBJ2-3; 9 nucleotides match TRBD2. Germline V CDR1 and CDR2: LGHNA, YNFKEQ. J gave up 6 bases and V 4 bases, and 14 bases lay outside the gene matches. The CDR3 spans 17 residues. CDR3 region: CASSPTPRRGGRDTQYF. The CDR3 DNA reads TGTGCCAGCAGCCCAACACCCCGGCGGGGGGGCCGTGATACGCAGTATTTT.

The chain couples TRBV7-2 to TRBJ2-7; TRBD2 is a possible D gene (6 bases). Germline CDR1 and CDR2: SGHTA and FQGNSA. V was cut by 5 bases and J by 2 bases, with 13 bases left in between. The CDR3 runs 14 residues. The CDR3 loop reads CASSGGLGTYEQYF. In DNA, the CDR3 is TGTGCCAGCAGCGGGGGACTGGGAACCTACGAGCAGTACTTC.

Worth noting for this clone: Other DNA sequences in this specimen translate into the identical CDR3. The chain recombines TRBV29-1 with TRBJ1-1; D gene unclear. The germline V and J ends were trimmed by 6 bases and 1 base, with 12 bases remaining between them. The CDR3 runs to 13 residues. CDR1 and CDR2 from the germline V gene are SQVTM and ANQGSEA. The CDR3 loop reads CSVEVPANTEAFF. The CDR3, as DNA: TGCAGCGTCGAGGTACCAGCGAACACTGAAGCTTTCTTT.

This clone was counted only a few times. This chain links TRBV5-1 with TRBJ2-1; 7 positions match TRBD2. Germline V gene data show CDR1 as SGHRS and CDR2 as YFSETQ. The CDR3 is 11 residues long. V dropped 7 bases and J dropped 5; count of bases not matched to a gene: 0. CDR3 region: CASGGDNEQFF. The CDR3 DNA sequence: TGCGCCAGCGGGGGGGACAATGAGCAGTTCTTC.

The chain carries TRBV7-9 and TRBJ1-4, with D hard to call. Germline V gene sequence: CDR1 SEHNR, CDR2 FQNEAQ (reference sequence). The CDR3 consists of 15 residues. The V end was cut by 3 bases, the J end by 8 bases, with 16 bases between. The CDR3 reads CASSFSSRDREKLFF. As DNA, the CDR3 is TGTGCCAGCAGCTTCTCCTCGAGGGATAGGGAAAAACTGTTTTTT.

The gene calls are TRBV6-5 and TRBJ2-7, with 8 bases that match TRBD1. J was trimmed by 6 bases and V by 4 bases; bases with no gene match: 2. Germline lookup yields CDR1 MNHEY and CDR2 SVGAGI. The CDR3 is 12 residues long. CDR3 nucleotides: TGTGCCAGCAGTTCGACAGGGGTCGAGCAGTACTTC. The encoded protein is CASSSTGVEQYF.

The V gene is TRBV18, the J gene TRBJ2-2; 11 nucleotides match TRBD1. The length of the CDR3 is 16 residues. Unmatched junction bases numbered 9, after V lost 2 bases and J lost 10 bases. Germline assignment: CDR1 KGHSH and CDR2 LQKENI. The CDR3, as DNA: TGTGCCAGCTCACCAAGGGACAGGGGGTTCGAAAAGGAGCTGTTTTTT. Translation gives CASSPRDRGFEKELFF.